The next 15 T cell receptor beta chains were all read from a single sample in a study of post-analysis software for immune sequencing data. cDNA libraries for TCR beta contained unique molecular identifiers. In TCRdb, the PCR reads were re-called with MiXCR into one record per CDR3 protein. The data hold roughly 540,000 distinct CDR3 sequences, with about a third observed a single time. Study-wide findings and caveats: Patients showed TRBV5-6, TRBV5-1 and TRBV20-1 among five TRBV segments more frequent than in controls.

These receptors' antigens are unknown. The sequenced sample was blood. These receptors were taken from a girl under 18 with multiple sclerosis.

The chain recombines TRBV12-3 or TRBV12-4 with TRBJ1-1, with 10 bases that match TRBD1. V trimming: 5 bases; J trimming: 5 bases; junction bases outside the gene matches: 5. The CDR3 length is 14 residues. DNA for the CDR3: TGTGCCAGCAGTCCCGGGACAGGGGATACTGAAGCTTTCTTT. Its protein product is CASSPGTGDTEAFF.

Only a few counts were recorded for this clonotype. This chain connects TRBV4-2 to TRBJ1-4; a weak D match, TRBD1 (5 bases). CDR3 size: 14 residues. Germline V CDR1 and CDR2: LGHNA, YNFKEQ. Trimming shortened V by 2 bases and J by 4 bases, and 8 bases separated the two germline ends. The CDR3 sequence is CASSQPGSNEKLFF. The CDR3 DNA reads TGTGCCAGCAGCCAACCAGGGAGTAATGAAAAACTGTTTTTT.

This clonotype was found a few times. CDR3 residues: CAIKGQGFGNEQFF. The CDR3 DNA sequence: TGTGCCATCAAGGGACAGGGTTTCGGCAATGAGCAGTTCTTC. V usage is TRBV10-3 and J usage is TRBJ2-1; 9 nucleotides match TRBD1. The CDR3 sequence is 14 residues long. Germline V lookup: CDR1 ENHRY, CDR2 SYGVKD. V was pared by 7 bases and J by 6 bases, with 7 bases of the junction left unmatched.

V is TRBV3-1 and J is TRBJ1-4; 8 bases match TRBD1. Germline-derived CDR1 and CDR2 are LGHDT and YNNKEL (reference sequence). The V gene end was trimmed by 3 bases and the J gene end by 14 bases; junction bases not matched to a gene: 5. This CDR3 has 12 residues. The CDR3 DNA reads TGTGCCAGCAGCCAGGCTGGACAGGGCCTGTTTTTT. It translates to CASSQAGQGLFF.

The chain recombines TRBV24-1 with TRBJ1-5, with D unclear. Germline V gives CDR1 KGHDR, CDR2 SFDVKD. The CDR3 is 12 residues long. V was pared by 0 bases and J by 6 bases, with 2 bases between. This chain's CDR3 is CATSDLGQPQHF. CDR3 nucleotide sequence: TGTGCCACCAGTGATTTGGGTCAGCCCCAGCATTTT.

The V gene is TRBV12-3 or TRBV12-4, the J gene TRBJ2-3; TRBD2 is a possible D gene (6 bases). V was shortened by 4 bases and J by 4 bases, with 18 bases between the two germline ends. This CDR3 spans 16 amino acids. CDR3 region: CASSSITPSVADTQYF. CDR3 coding DNA: TGTGCCAGCAGTTCGATTACCCCTAGCGTGGCAGATACGCAGTATTTT.

This clonotype has a handful of counts. The V and J genes are TRBV13 and TRBJ2-1, with 14 bases matching TRBD2. CDR3 length equals 15 residues. Germline CDR1 is PRHDT and CDR2 is FYEKMQ (reference sequence). The ends lost 5 bases at V and 6 bases at J; junction bases unmatched: 3. CDR3: CASSRGTSGGNEQFF. DNA for the CDR3: TGTGCCAGCAGCCGAGGGACTAGCGGGGGCAATGAGCAGTTCTTC.

The CDR3 DNA follows: TGTGCCAGCAGTGTAGCGGACACCTCTGGAAACACCATATATTTT. As protein: CASSVADTSGNTIYF. J is TRBJ1-3 and V is TRBV6-1; a weak D match, TRBD1 (5 bases). This CDR3 spans 15 amino acids. Trimming removed 4 bases from V and 0 bases from J, with 10 bases in between. Germline-derived CDR1 and CDR2 are MNHNS and SASEGT.

This clonotype appeared a few times. The V call is TRBV5-1, the J call TRBJ2-3; 7 positions agree with TRBD1. The CDR3 extends over 16 amino acids. V gave up 4 bases and J gave up 0 bases; unmatched junction bases: 8. Germline CDR1 SGHRS, CDR2 YFSETQ. CDR3 in amino acids: CASSAGDRPSTDTQYF. CDR3 DNA: TGCGCCAGCAGCGCCGGGGACAGACCTAGCACAGATACGCAGTATTTT.

This chain uses TRBV5-1 with TRBJ2-5; weak D call: TRBD2 (5 bases). With the DNA end fitting TRBJ2-7 better, the J assignment may be wrong. From germline, CDR1 is SGHRS and CDR2 YFSETQ. The CDR3 totals 14 residues. The CDR3 sequence is CASSSGTPGTEQYF. CDR3 nucleotides: TGCGCCAGCAGTAGTGGCACCCCGGGAACCGAGCAGTACTTC.

This sequence joins TRBV12-3 or TRBV12-4 and TRBJ1-2; 9 positions match TRBD1. After removal of 7 bases from V and 0 bases from J, the junction contained 9 bases not matched to a gene. CDR3 length equals 16 residues. The CDR3 region is CASTIEQGASNYGYTF. DNA for the CDR3: TGTGCCAGCACAATAGAACAGGGGGCTTCTAACTATGGCTACACCTTC.

Only a few counts were recorded for this clonotype. This rearrangement joins TRBV29-1 to TRBJ1-2; perhaps TRBD1 as D (5 bases). Germline V gene lookup returns CDR1 SQVTM and CDR2 ANQGSEA. V was cut by 1 base and J by 7 bases, with 16 bases left in between. This CDR3 contains 14 residues. Here the CDR3 reads CSVEVGEGMSGYTF. The CDR3 DNA reads as TGCAGCGTTGAAGTGGGCGAGGGGATGAGTGGCTACACCTTC.

This chain uses TRBV7-8 with TRBJ2-1; weak D call: TRBD2 (6 bases). V was pared by 3 bases and J by 13 bases, with 22 bases between. The CDR3 has 15 residues. Germline assignment: CDR1 SGHVS and CDR2 FQNEAQ. CDR3 in amino acids: CASSFGPPRGETQFF. For the CDR3, the DNA is TGTGCCAGCAGCTTCGGGCCCCCGCGGGGTGAGACCCAGTTCTTC.

This clonotype has just a few counts. The chain uses TRBV12-3 or TRBV12-4 and TRBJ1-5; D is unclear. This CDR3 comprises 13 residues. V was cut by 7 bases and J by 6 bases, with 13 bases left in between. Here the CDR3 reads CASTSGVFQPQHF. The CDR3 DNA sequence: TGTGCCAGCACCTCCGGGGTCTTTCAGCCCCAGCATTTT.

This clonotype was found a few times. This chain connects TRBV29-1 to TRBJ1-1, with 10 bases that match TRBD1. The V segment lost 4 bases and the J segment 10 bases; nucleotides outside the gene matches: 9. This CDR3 has 13 amino acids. Looked up from germline, CDR1 is SQVTM and CDR2 is ANQGSEA. The DNA of the CDR3 is TGCAGCGTTGCCCCGGGACAGGGGACCGGAGCTTTCTTT. Translated, it gives CSVAPGQGTGAFF.